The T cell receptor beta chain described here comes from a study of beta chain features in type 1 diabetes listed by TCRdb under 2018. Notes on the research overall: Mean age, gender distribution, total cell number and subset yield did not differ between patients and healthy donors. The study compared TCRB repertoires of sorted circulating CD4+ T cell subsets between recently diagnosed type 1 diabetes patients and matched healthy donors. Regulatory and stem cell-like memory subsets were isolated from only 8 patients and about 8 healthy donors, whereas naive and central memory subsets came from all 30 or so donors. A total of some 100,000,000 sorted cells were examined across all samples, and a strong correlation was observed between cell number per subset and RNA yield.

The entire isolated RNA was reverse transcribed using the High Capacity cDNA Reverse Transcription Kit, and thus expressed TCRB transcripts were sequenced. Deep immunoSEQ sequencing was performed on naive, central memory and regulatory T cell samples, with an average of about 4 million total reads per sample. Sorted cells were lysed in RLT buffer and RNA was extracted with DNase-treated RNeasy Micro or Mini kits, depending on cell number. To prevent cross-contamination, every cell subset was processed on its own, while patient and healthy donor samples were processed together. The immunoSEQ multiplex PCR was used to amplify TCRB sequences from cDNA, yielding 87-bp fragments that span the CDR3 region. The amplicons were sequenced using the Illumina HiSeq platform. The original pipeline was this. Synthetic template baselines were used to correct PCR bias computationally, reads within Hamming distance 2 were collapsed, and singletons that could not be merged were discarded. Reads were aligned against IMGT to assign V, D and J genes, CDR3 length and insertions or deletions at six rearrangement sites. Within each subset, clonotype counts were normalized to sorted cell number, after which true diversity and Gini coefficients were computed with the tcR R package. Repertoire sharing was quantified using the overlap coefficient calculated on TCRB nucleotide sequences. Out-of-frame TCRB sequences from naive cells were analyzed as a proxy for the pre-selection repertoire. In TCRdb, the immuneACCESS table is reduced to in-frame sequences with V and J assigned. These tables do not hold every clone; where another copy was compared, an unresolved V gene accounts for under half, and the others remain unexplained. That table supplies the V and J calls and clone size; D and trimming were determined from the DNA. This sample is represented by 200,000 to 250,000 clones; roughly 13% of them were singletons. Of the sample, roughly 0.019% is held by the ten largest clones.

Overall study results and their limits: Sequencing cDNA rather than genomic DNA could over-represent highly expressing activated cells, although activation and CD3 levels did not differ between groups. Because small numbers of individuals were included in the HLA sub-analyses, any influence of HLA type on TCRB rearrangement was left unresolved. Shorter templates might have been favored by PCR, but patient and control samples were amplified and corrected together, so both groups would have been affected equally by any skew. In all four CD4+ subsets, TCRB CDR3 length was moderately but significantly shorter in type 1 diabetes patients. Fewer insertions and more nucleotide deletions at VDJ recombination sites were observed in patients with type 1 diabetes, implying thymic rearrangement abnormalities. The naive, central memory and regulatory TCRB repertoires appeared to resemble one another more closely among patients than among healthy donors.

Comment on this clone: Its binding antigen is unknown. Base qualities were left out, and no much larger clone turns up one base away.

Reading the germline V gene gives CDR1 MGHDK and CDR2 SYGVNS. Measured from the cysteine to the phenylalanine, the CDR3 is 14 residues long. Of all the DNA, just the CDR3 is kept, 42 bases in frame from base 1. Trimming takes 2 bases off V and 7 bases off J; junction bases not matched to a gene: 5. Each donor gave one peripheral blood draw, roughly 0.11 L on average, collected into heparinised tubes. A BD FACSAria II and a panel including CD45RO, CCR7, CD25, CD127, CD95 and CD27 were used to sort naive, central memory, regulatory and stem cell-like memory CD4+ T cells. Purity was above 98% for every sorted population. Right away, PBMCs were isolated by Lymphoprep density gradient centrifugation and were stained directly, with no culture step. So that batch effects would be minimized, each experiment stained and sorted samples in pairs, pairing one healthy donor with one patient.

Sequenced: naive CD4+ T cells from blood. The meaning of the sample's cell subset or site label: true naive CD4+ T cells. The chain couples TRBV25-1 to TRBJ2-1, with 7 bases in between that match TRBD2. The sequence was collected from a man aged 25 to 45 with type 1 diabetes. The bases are TGTGCCAGCAGTGAAGGCGGGAGTGGTAATGAGCAGTTCTTC. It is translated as CASSEGGSGNEQFF.